This TCR beta chain stems from a study of blood T cell repertoires in COVID-19. Study-wide context: PBMCs, B-cell-depleted T cells, or T cells were the source of the cDNA or gDNA that made up the material.

CDR3 size: 14 residues. J lost 5 bases, V lost 8 bases, and 4 bases had no gene match. Looked up from germline, CDR1 is MNHEY and CDR2 is SVGAGI. Original data processing: Reference gene primer amplification gave nucleated cell count estimates. Profiling relied on immunoSEQ multiplex PCR, and the TCRdb table lists in-frame clones only, not all of them. V and J calls and clone size are given by that table; D and trimming were obtained from the DNA. Of just over 95,000 clones in the sample, about nine tenths were seen once. The sample comprised peripheral blood. The TCR comes from a man between 60 and 75 years old with acute or convalescent COVID-19. This chain uses TRBV6-5 with TRBJ1-6; the match to TRBD1 covers 9 bases. The CDR3 DNA is TGTGCCAGCGGAAGACAGGGGGATAATTCACCCCTCCACTTT. This sequence encodes CASGRQGDNSPLHF.